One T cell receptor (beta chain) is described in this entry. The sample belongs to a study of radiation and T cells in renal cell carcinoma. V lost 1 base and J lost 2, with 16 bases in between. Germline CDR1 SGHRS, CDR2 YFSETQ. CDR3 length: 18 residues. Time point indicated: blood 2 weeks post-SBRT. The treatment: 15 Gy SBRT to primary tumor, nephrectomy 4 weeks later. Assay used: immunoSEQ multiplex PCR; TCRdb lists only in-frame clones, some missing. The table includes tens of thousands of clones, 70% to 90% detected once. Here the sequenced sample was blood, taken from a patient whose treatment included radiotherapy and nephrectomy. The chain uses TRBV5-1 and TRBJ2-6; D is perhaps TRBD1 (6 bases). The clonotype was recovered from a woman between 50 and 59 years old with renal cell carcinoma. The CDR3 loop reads CASSLTGREGTGANVLTF. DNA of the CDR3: TGCGCCAGCAGCTTGACAGGGAGAGAGGGAACTGGGGCCAACGTCCTGACTTTC.